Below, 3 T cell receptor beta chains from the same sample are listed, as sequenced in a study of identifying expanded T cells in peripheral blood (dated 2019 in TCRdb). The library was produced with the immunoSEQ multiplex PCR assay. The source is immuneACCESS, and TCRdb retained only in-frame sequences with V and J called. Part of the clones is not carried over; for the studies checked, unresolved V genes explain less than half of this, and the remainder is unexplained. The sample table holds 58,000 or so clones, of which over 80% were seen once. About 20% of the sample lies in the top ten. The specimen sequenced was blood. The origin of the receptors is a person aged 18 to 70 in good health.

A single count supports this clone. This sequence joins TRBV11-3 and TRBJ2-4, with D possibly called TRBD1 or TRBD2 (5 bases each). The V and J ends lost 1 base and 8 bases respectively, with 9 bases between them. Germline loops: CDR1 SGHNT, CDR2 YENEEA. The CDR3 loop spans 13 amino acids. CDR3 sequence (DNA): TGTGCCAGCAGCTTAGGTCAGGGACACATTCAGTACTTC. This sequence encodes CASSLGQGHIQYF.

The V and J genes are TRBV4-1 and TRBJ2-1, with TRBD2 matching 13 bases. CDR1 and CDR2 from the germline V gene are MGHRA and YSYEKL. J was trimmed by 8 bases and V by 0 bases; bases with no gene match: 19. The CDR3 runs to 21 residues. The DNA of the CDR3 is TGCGCCAGCAGCCAAGATCCCAACCCCCGCGCTACTAGCGGGAGGGCCTATGAGCAGTTCTTC. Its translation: CASSQDPNPRATSGRAYEQFF.

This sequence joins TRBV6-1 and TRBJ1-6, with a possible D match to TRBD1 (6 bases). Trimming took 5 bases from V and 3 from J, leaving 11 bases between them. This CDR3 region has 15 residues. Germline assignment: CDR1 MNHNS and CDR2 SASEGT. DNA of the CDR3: TGTGCCAGCAGTCACAGACAGGACTATAATTCACCCCTCCACTTT. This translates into CASSHRQDYNSPLHF.